Each of the 19 T cell receptor beta chains below was sequenced from the same sample in a study of OX40 agonist ivuxolimab in advanced cancers. Sequencing was performed with immunoSEQ multiplex PCR; in TCRdb, only in-frame clones are kept and a portion is missing. The sample carries 60,000 to 70,000 clones, around 93% recorded once. Sequenced here: CD4+ or CD8+ T cells sorted from blood, sampled in a trial of the OX40 agonist ivuxolimab. These receptors were taken from an adult with an advanced solid tumor such as melanoma, head and neck, liver or kidney cancer.

The chain is built from TRBV7-9 and TRBJ1-2, with TRBD1 identical over 8 bases. The length of the CDR3 is 18 residues. Germline loops: CDR1 SEHNR, CDR2 FQNEAQ (reference sequence). J gave up 3 bases and V 6 bases, and 18 bases lay outside the gene matches. CDR3 protein: CASSSTQGALPPDYGYTF. In DNA, the CDR3 is TGTGCCAGCAGTTCAACCCAGGGGGCGCTACCCCCGGACTATGGCTACACCTTC.

The rearrangement joins TRBV5-6 to TRBJ2-2; D unresolved. The CDR3 length is 12 residues. The germline V and J ends were trimmed by 0 bases and 9 bases, with 6 bases remaining between them. The germline V gene encodes CDR1 SGHDT and CDR2 YYEEEE. The CDR3 coding sequence is TGTGCCAGCAGCTTGGCTCCTAGGGAGCTGTTTTTT. Protein product: CASSLAPRELFF.

The chain uses TRBV5-6 and TRBJ2-3; a weak D match, TRBD2 (5 bases). CDR1 SGHDT and CDR2 YYEEEE come from the germline V gene. The CDR3 runs 18 residues. With 3 bases removed from V and 0 bases from J, the gap between germline ends came to 20 bases. The DNA of the CDR3 is TGTGCCAGCAGCTGGGTGGGGAGCCCCGATACTAGCACAGATACGCAGTATTTT. The encoded protein is CASSWVGSPDTSTDTQYF.

V usage is TRBV18 and J usage is TRBJ2-3, with D hard to call. V gave up 2 bases and J gave up 1 base, with 4 bases separating them. This CDR3 comprises 13 residues. The germline V gene has CDR1 KGHSH and CDR2 LQKENI. CDR3 bases: TGTGCCAGCTCACCAAGGGGCACAGATACGCAGTATTTT. It is translated as CASSPRGTDTQYF.

The chain has TRBV10-3 and TRBJ2-7; tentatively, D is TRBD1 or TRBD2 (7 bases each). Per germline, CDR1 ENHRY and CDR2 SYGVKD. This CDR3 spans 13 amino acids. Between the trimmed V and J ends, which lost 5 bases and 1 base, there was a span of 9 bases. The CDR3 loop reads CAISQGGSYEQYF. As DNA, the CDR3 is TGTGCCATCAGTCAGGGGGGGTCCTACGAGCAGTACTTC.

The sample holds one count of this clone. The chain joins TRBV5-1 to TRBJ1-5, with 7 positions matching TRBD1. The germline V gene has CDR1 SGHRS and CDR2 YFSETQ. The CDR3 sequence is 17 residues long. Trimming removed 4 bases from V and 6 bases from J; junction bases left unmatched: 16. This CDR3 reads CASSTPTKGARSQPQHF. For the CDR3, the DNA is TGCGCCAGCAGCACACCAACTAAGGGGGCTCGGAGTCAGCCCCAGCATTTT.

CDR3 nucleotides: TGTGCCAGCTCACCTACAGCAGCGAACACCGGGGAGCTGTTTTTT. Protein: CASSPTAANTGELFF. The chain joins TRBV18 to TRBJ2-2; D is undetermined. The CDR3 has 15 amino acids. Between the trimmed V and J ends, which lost 3 bases and 0 bases, there was a span of 8 bases. Germline CDR1 is KGHSH and CDR2 is LQKENI.

The CDR3 reads CASSLDGTVEKLFF. The CDR3 coding sequence is TGTGCCAGCAGCTTAGATGGGACTGTAGAAAAACTGTTTTTT. This rearrangement joins TRBV11-3 to TRBJ1-4; TRBD1 is a possible D gene (5 bases). Germline loops: CDR1 SGHNT, CDR2 YENEEA. The ends were cut back, 0 bases at V and 8 bases at J, with 10 bases in the middle. The CDR3 is 14 amino acids.

The J gene is TRBJ2-1, the V gene TRBV14, with a tentative D call TRBD1 (6 bases). Between the trimmed V and J ends, which lost 1 base and 7 bases, there was a span of 17 bases. Germline CDR1 is SGHDN and CDR2 is FVKESK. The CDR3 loop spans 16 amino acids. The CDR3 nucleotides are TGTGCCAGCAGCCAAGTTTCCGGACAGTTGGGTAATGAGCAGTTCTTC. Amino acid sequence: CASSQVSGQLGNEQFF.

The chain links TRBV6-5 to TRBJ1-1; maybe TRBD1 (6 bases). V was pared by 6 bases and J by 6 bases, with 20 bases between. Germline CDR1 reads MNHEY; CDR2 reads SVGAGI. The CDR3 contains 15 residues. The CDR3 DNA reads as TGTGCCAGCAGCCACCCCCTGGGACAAACAGCTGAAGCTTTCTTT. This encodes CASSHPLGQTAEAFF.

The chain couples TRBV7-9 to TRBJ2-1; tentative D call: TRBD2 (6 bases). The germline V and J ends were trimmed by 1 base and 6 bases, with 13 bases remaining between them. CDR1 is SEHNR, CDR2 FQNEAQ, per germline (reference sequence). The CDR3 loop spans 15 amino acids. The CDR3 protein is CASSLDDRESNEQFF. The CDR3 DNA follows: TGTGCCAGCAGCTTAGATGATCGGGAGTCCAATGAGCAGTTCTTC. Filled out from reference TRBV7-9 and TRBJ2-1, the complete variable domain reads DTGVSQNPRHKITKRGQNVTFRCDPISEHNRLYWYRQTLGQGPEFLTYFQNEAQLEKSRLLSDRFSAERPKGSFSTLEIQRTEQGDSAMYLCASSLDDRESNEQFFGPGTRLTVL.

The chain combines TRBV27 with TRBJ2-7; no firm D call. Trimming pared 6 bases from V and 6 bases from J, leaving 9 bases between. This CDR3 comprises 11 residues. Germline CDR1 reads MNHEY; CDR2 reads SMNVEV (reference sequence). The DNA for the CDR3 is TGTGCCAGCAGGTTAGGGTCCGAGCAGTACTTC. It translates to CASRLGSEQYF.

A single count supports this clone. Other DNA sequences of this sample code for an identical CDR3. This chain joins TRBV7-9 and TRBJ2-3, with D uncertain. This CDR3 has 12 residues. The V and J ends lost 1 base and 3 bases respectively, with 2 bases between them. Germline V gene data show CDR1 as SEHNR and CDR2 as FQNEAQ (reference sequence). The DNA for the CDR3 is TGTGCCAGCAGCTTAGGTACAGATACGCAGTATTTT. Translating it yields CASSLGTDTQYF. The variable domain in full, with the rest retrieved from reference TRBV7-9 and TRBJ2-3, is DTGVSQNPRHKITKRGQNVTFRCDPISEHNRLYWYRQTLGQGPEFLTYFQNEAQLEKSRLLSDRFSAERPKGSFSTLEIQRTEQGDSAMYLCASSLGTDTQYFGPGTRLTVL.

This chain connects TRBV7-9 to TRBJ2-2; D tentatively fits TRBD1 or TRBD2 (6 bases each). The ends were cut back, 6 bases at V and 6 bases at J, with 17 bases in the middle. Germline V CDR1 and CDR2: SEHNR, FQNEAQ (reference sequence). The CDR3 spans 15 residues. CDR3 protein: CASRHPGGGPGELFF. For the CDR3, the DNA is TGTGCCAGCAGGCACCCAGGAGGGGGGCCCGGGGAGCTGTTTTTT.

J is TRBJ2-7 and V is TRBV28; TRBD2 aligns across 10 bases. The CDR3 is 17 residues long. Germline CDR1 and CDR2: MDHEN and SYDVKM. Germline trimming cut 5 bases from V and 3 bases from J; bases unmatched to any gene: 13. CDR3 DNA sequence: TGTGCCAGCAGTGCTAGCGGGAGAAGTATCTCGGGCTACGAGCAGTACTTC. This translates into CASSASGRSISGYEQYF.

The chain has TRBV13 and TRBJ2-7, with 10 bases matching TRBD2. The CDR3 is made up of 15 amino acids. Germline loops: CDR1 PRHDT, CDR2 FYEKMQ (reference sequence). After removal of 5 bases from V and 3 bases from J, the junction contained 7 bases not matched to a gene. The chain's CDR3 is CASSREREGDYEQYF. CDR3 nucleotides: TGTGCCAGCAGCCGGGAGCGGGAGGGAGACTACGAGCAGTACTTC.

The chain carries TRBV4-3 and TRBJ2-7; D possibly matches TRBD1 or TRBD2 (6 bases each). Germline V gene data show CDR1 as LGHNA and CDR2 as YSLEER. This CDR3 contains 13 residues. The V end was cut by 4 bases, the J end by 6 bases, with 13 bases between. The CDR3 reads CASSLSRGGEQYF. The CDR3 DNA sequence: TGCGCCAGCAGCCTCAGCAGGGGAGGCGAGCAGTACTTC.

The V and J genes are TRBV29-1 and TRBJ2-1; TRBD2 is a possible D gene (5 bases). V lost 6 bases, J lost 10 bases, and 13 bases lay in between. There are 11 residues in the CDR3. Per germline, CDR1 SQVTM and CDR2 ANQGSEA. The CDR3 protein is CSVDGVTEQFF. The CDR3 DNA follows: TGCAGCGTAGACGGGGTTACGGAGCAGTTCTTC.

J is TRBJ2-1 and V is TRBV14; D may correspond to TRBD1 or TRBD2 (5 bases each). The CDR3 has 16 amino acids. Trimming took off 4 bases at V and 5 bases at J, with 18 bases between the two ends. The V gene's germline CDR1 is SGHDN and CDR2 FVKESK. The CDR3 protein is CASSPRAGLGDNEQFF. In DNA form, the CDR3 reads TGTGCCAGCAGCCCCAGGGCAGGGTTGGGGGACAATGAGCAGTTCTTC.